Each of the 22 T cell receptor beta chains below was sequenced from the same sample in a study of control samples from healthy donors and cancer patients (TCRdb year 2020). Libraries were made using the immunoSEQ multiplex PCR assay. TCRdb took this table from immuneACCESS and kept in-frame rearrangements with V and J called. Such tables lack part of the clones; where checked against another copy, unresolved V genes explain under half of the gap, and the rest is unexplained. This sample is represented by 100,000 or so clones; around 89% of them were singletons. The ten biggest clones cover about 7.8% of the sample. The sequencing sample was made of blood. These receptor sequences come from a man aged 30 to 45 in good health.

V and J are TRBV30 and TRBJ1-6, with no clear D. CDR1 is GTSNPN, CDR2 SVGIG, per germline (reference sequence). The CDR3 is made up of 14 amino acids. The V end was cut by 4 bases, the J end by 9 bases, with 16 bases between. CDR3 in DNA: TGTGCCTGGACCGGCGGGTTGAGTGGTTCACCCCTCCACTTT. Amino acids: CAWTGGLSGSPLHF.

The rearrangement links TRBV18 to TRBJ1-3; D is perhaps TRBD1 (6 bases). This CDR3 spans 16 amino acids. The V end was cut by 3 bases, the J end by 2 bases, with 14 bases between. Germline V gene sequence: CDR1 KGHSH, CDR2 LQKENI. Here the CDR3 reads CASSPSGQSPGNTIYF. CDR3 sequence (DNA): TGTGCCAGCTCACCCTCCGGACAGTCCCCTGGAAACACCATATATTTT.

The chain has TRBV5-4 and TRBJ1-2; weak D call: TRBD1 (6 bases). CDR3 length: 14 residues. CDR1 is SGHNT and CDR2 is YYREEE in the germline V gene (reference sequence). Trimming cost V 4 bases and J 3 bases, with 13 bases left between them. The CDR3 sequence: CASSRNNRDYGYTF. CDR3 nucleotides: TGTGCCAGCAGCCGAAATAACAGGGACTATGGCTACACCTTC.

The rearrangement joins TRBV5-5 to TRBJ2-7, with D tentatively TRBD2 (6 bases). Germline loops: CDR1 SGHKS, CDR2 YYEKEE (reference sequence). V shed 4 bases and J shed 0 bases, with 17 bases lying between them. The CDR3 is made up of 16 amino acids. This CDR3 is CASSPPTAGSSYEQYF. In DNA, the CDR3 is TGTGCCAGCAGCCCCCCGACGGCGGGGAGCTCCTACGAGCAGTACTTC.

The CDR3, as DNA: TGTGCCATCAGTGGGTCAAGTTCTGCTTTCTTT. As protein: CAISGSSSAFF. This chain links TRBV10-3 with TRBJ1-1; D is ambiguous. The CDR3 length is 11 residues. Germline V gene lookup returns CDR1 ENHRY and CDR2 SYGVKD. The V end was cut by 4 bases, the J end by 11 bases, with 11 bases between.

V is TRBV3-1 (or the pseudogene TRBV3-2) and J is TRBJ2-7; 7 nucleotides line up with TRBD1. CDR3 length: 13 residues. Trimming cost V 8 bases and J 1 base; bases outside gene matches: 5. Germline values: CDR1 LGHDT, CDR2 YNNKEL (reference sequence). Here the CDR3 reads CASGRQGSYEQYF. The DNA of the CDR3 is TGTGCCAGCGGACGACAGGGATCCTACGAGCAGTACTTC.

The chain uses TRBV9 and TRBJ2-5; D unclear. Germline V gene sequence: CDR1 SGDLS, CDR2 YYNGEE. Trimming left V 4 bases short and J 2 bases short, with 6 bases between. The CDR3 is 12 amino acids. Here the CDR3 reads CASSKVQETQYF. For the CDR3, the DNA is TGTGCCAGCAGCAAAGTACAAGAGACCCAGTACTTC.

The chain is built from TRBV30 and TRBJ1-2; 9 nucleotides match TRBD1. V lost 2 bases to trimming and J lost 2 bases; unmatched junction nucleotides: 3. The CDR3 loop spans 14 amino acids. The germline CDR1 and CDR2 sequences are GTSNPN and SVGIG (reference sequence). DNA for the CDR3: TGTGCCTGGAGTAGGGGACAGGGAAACTATGGCTACACCTTC. Amino acid sequence: CAWSRGQGNYGYTF.

V and J are TRBV19 and TRBJ1-3, with a tentative D call TRBD1 (5 bases). The CDR3 spans 18 residues. Germline CDR1 LNHDA, CDR2 SQIVND (reference sequence). V gave up 5 bases and J gave up 0 bases, with 20 bases separating them. The CDR3 bases are TGTGCCAGTAGTCCCCCTTGGGGCAGGGAAGGCTCTGGAAACACCATATATTTT. Its protein is CASSPPWGREGSGNTIYF.

The chain has TRBV7-2 and TRBJ2-7; weak D call: TRBD1 (6 bases). CDR1 and CDR2 from the germline V gene are SGHTA and FQGNSA. This CDR3 has 13 amino acids. Trimming cost V 5 bases and J 9 bases, with 17 bases left between them. The CDR3 here is CASSPGRRQAQYV. Written as DNA, the CDR3 is TGTGCCAGCAGCCCAGGTAGACGACAGGCGCAGTACGTC.

The chain links TRBV10-2 to TRBJ1-5; D is possibly TRBD1 (6 bases). V lost 8 bases and J lost 6, with 17 bases in between. The germline V gene encodes CDR1 WSHSY and CDR2 SAAADI. The CDR3 is made up of 14 amino acids. CDR3 coding DNA: TGCGCCAGCCAAAGGGGGGACGGAACTCAGCCCCAGCATTTT. It codes for CASQRGDGTQPQHF.

This sequence joins TRBV30 and TRBJ1-1; TRBD1 is a possible D gene (6 bases). Germline assignment: CDR1 GTSNPN and CDR2 SVGIG (reference sequence). The germline V and J ends were trimmed by 4 bases and 3 bases, with 12 bases remaining between them. The length of the CDR3 is 13 residues. The CDR3 sequence is CAWTPRGDTEAFF. DNA of the CDR3: TGTGCCTGGACCCCCAGGGGTGACACTGAAGCTTTCTTT.

CDR3 region: CASNLYSGRQGNSPLHF. CDR3 DNA sequence: TGTGCCAGCAACCTTTATTCTGGGAGACAGGGGAATTCACCCCTCCACTTT. V gene TRBV21-1 combines with J gene TRBJ1-6; TRBD1 is taken as the D call from the table, unchecked against the DNA. TRBV21-1 is recorded as a pseudogene. The CDR3 contains 17 residues.

V is TRBV7-9 and J is TRBJ2-2; TRBD2 might be the D (6 bases). The germline V gene has CDR1 SEHNR and CDR2 FQNEAQ (reference sequence). V was shortened by 6 bases and J by 2 bases, with 13 bases between the two germline ends. CDR3 length: 15 amino acids. For the CDR3, the DNA is TGTGCCAGCAGTGTTAGCGGCTCCAACACCGGGGAGCTGTTTTTT. Translated: CASSVSGSNTGELFF.

This rearrangement joins TRBV29-1 to TRBJ2-3, with 7 bases aligning to TRBD1. CDR3 length: 13 amino acids. Germline loops: CDR1 SQVTM, CDR2 ANQGSEA. V lost 4 bases and J lost 15; bases outside the gene matches: 16. The CDR3 DNA sequence: TGCAGCGTTGCGTTAGGGGGACAGCCAACCCTTTATTTT. It codes for CSVALGGQPTLYF.

The sample holds one count of this clone. V is TRBV3-1 (or the pseudogene TRBV3-2) and J is TRBJ2-7, with 8 bases matching TRBD1. The CDR3 spans 16 residues. Trimming at V came to 1 base and at J to 5 bases, leaving 10 bases not matched to a gene. Per the germline V gene, CDR1 is LGHDT and CDR2 is YNNKEL (reference sequence). CDR3 region: CASSQGGTGTTDEQYF. The CDR3, as DNA: TGTGCCAGCAGCCAAGGGGGGACAGGTACAACTGACGAGCAGTACTTC.

V and J are TRBV18 and TRBJ2-7; 7 nucleotides agree with TRBD1. The CDR3 is 15 amino acids. Trimming at V came to 2 bases and at J to 5 bases, leaving 9 bases not matched to a gene. Germline V gene sequence: CDR1 KGHSH, CDR2 LQKENI. In DNA form, the CDR3 reads TGTGCCAGCTCACCAAAGGGACAGTCGGGCCACGAGCAGTACTTC. Translating gives CASSPKGQSGHEQYF.

The CDR3 protein is CASSFHVNTGELFF. The CDR3 coding sequence is TGTGCCAGCAGCTTTCACGTCAACACCGGGGAGCTGTTTTTT. This sequence joins TRBV5-5 and TRBJ2-2; unclear D gene. The V end was cut by 2 bases, the J end by 2 bases, with 7 bases between. Germline assignment: CDR1 SGHKS and CDR2 YYEKEE (reference sequence). CDR3 size: 14 residues.

This chain connects TRBV5-6 to TRBJ1-1, with TRBD1 identical over 7 bases. The CDR3 is made up of 17 amino acids. V was pared by 6 bases and J by 0 bases, with 14 bases of the junction left unmatched. Germline-derived CDR1 and CDR2 are SGHDT and YYEEEE. The CDR3 DNA follows: TGTGCCAGCACCAAAAGATCTCGACAGGGTCTGAACACTGAAGCTTTCTTT. This gives the protein CASTKRSRQGLNTEAFF.

The CDR3 nucleotides are TGCGCCAGCAGCTTGGGAGGGCTAGCCGGCGGGGAGCTGTTTTTT. Translation gives CASSLGGLAGGELFF. The chain joins TRBV5-1 to TRBJ2-2; tentatively, D is TRBD2 (5 bases). Per the germline V gene, CDR1 is SGHRS and CDR2 is YFSETQ. This CDR3 is built from 15 residues. The V gene lost 0 bases and the J gene lost 7 bases, with 13 bases spanning the gap.

V gene TRBV5-1 combines with J gene TRBJ2-3; D is undetermined. Per the germline V gene, CDR1 is SGHRS and CDR2 is YFSETQ. CDR3 size: 13 residues. Trimming shortened V by 0 bases and J by 7 bases, and 9 bases separated the two germline ends. CDR3 in DNA: TGCGCCAGCAGCTTGGAGGGATCAAATACGCAGTATTTT. Encoded protein: CASSLEGSNTQYF.

V is TRBV24-1 and J is TRBJ2-1, with D perhaps being TRBD1 or TRBD2 (5 bases each). Germline lookup yields CDR1 KGHDR and CDR2 SFDVKD. Trimming took off 4 bases at V and 6 bases at J, with 18 bases between the two ends. The CDR3 has 16 residues. The CDR3, as DNA: TGTGCCACCAGTGACAGGGACGGCCGAGCTTTCAATGAGCAGTTCTTC. Protein: CATSDRDGRAFNEQFF.